The T cell receptor (beta chain) described here comes from a study of cytomegalovirus exposure and HLA in healthy donors. Overall study findings and caveats: A later analysis linked a missense DCLRE1C variant to TCR beta V- and J-gene trimming. A later analysis found most CMV-associated TCR beta chains apparently HLA-restricted.

Primers included in the PCR were 60 Vbeta and 13 Jbeta primers. Produced via immunoSEQ multiplex PCR; TCRdb's table is partial and in-frame only. Here the sample spans tens of thousands of clones, roughly 83% being singletons. V lost 5 bases to trimming and J lost 5 bases; unmatched junction nucleotides: 5. The CDR3 runs to 14 residues. CDR1 is SGHTA and CDR2 is FQGNSA in the germline V gene. As for this clone: Its antigen is unknown.

Healthy bone marrow donors made up the donor group. Likely unrecorded immune exposures existed in these nominally healthy donors. This chain connects TRBV7-2 to TRBJ2-2; 7 bases match TRBD2. Specimen: PBMCs. This TCR was recovered from a young man in good health and CMV-seronegative. In DNA form, the CDR3 reads TGTGCCAGCAGCGGACGGGGGGATACCGGGGAGCTGTTTTTT. This sequence encodes CASSGRGDTGELFF.